This T cell receptor (beta chain) was documented in a study of identical twins. The CDR3 loop spans 14 amino acids. Trimming shortened V by 5 bases and J by 5 bases, and 10 bases separated the two germline ends. Template switching added a universal primer site, and cDNA bore unique molecular identifiers. TCRdb processed the 5' RACE reads anew with MiXCR; each CDR3 protein has one entry. Found here are approximately 600,000 distinct CDR3 sequences, about 7.1% of them singletons; the top ten hold roughly 1.6%. This clonotype has at least ten counts. These data also formed part of another study, on yellow fever vaccine responses in identical twins.

This receptor was taken from a woman aged 18-29 years in good health. The V and J genes are TRBV12-3 or TRBV12-4 and TRBJ1-6; D ambiguous. The specimen sequenced was PBMCs. CDR3 sequence (DNA): TGTGCCAGCAGTCGTGGACTAGATAATTCACCCCTCCACTTT. Encoded protein: CASSRGLDNSPLHF.